The next 5 T cell receptor beta chains were all read from a single sample in a study of neoadjuvant nivolumab and ipilimumab in lung cancer. Some clones are missing from TCRdb's copy, which holds only in-frame ones; the method was immunoSEQ multiplex PCR. The table shows tens of thousands of clones, with about four fifths occurring only once. The material sequenced was peripheral blood, taken before neoadjuvant nivolumab, alone or with ipilimumab. Receptor source: an adult with non-small cell lung cancer.

The chain employs TRBV29-1 and TRBJ1-2; 11 nucleotides align to TRBD1. CDR3 size: 13 residues. Germline V gene lookup returns CDR1 SQVTM and CDR2 ANQGSEA. The trim removed 7 bases at V and 3 bases at J, leaving 4 bases unmatched. This CDR3 reads CSGKGQGDYGYTF. The CDR3 coding sequence is TGCAGCGGCAAGGGACAGGGGGACTATGGCTACACCTTC.

J is TRBJ1-2 and V is TRBV4-1; the D is unclear. V gave up 0 bases and J gave up 1 base, with 12 bases separating them. Germline CDR1 MGHRA, CDR2 YSYEKL. The CDR3 spans 16 residues. CDR3 protein: CASSQDAEGLNYGYTF. The CDR3 bases are TGCGCCAGCAGCCAAGATGCCGAGGGTCTTAACTATGGCTACACCTTC.

This chain joins TRBV5-5 and TRBJ1-1; D unresolved. Trimming shortened V by 5 bases and J by 5 bases, and 16 bases separated the two germline ends. Germline V lookup: CDR1 SGHKS, CDR2 YYEKEE (reference sequence). The CDR3 extends over 14 amino acids. This chain's CDR3 is CASSRGGRITEAFF. For the CDR3, the DNA is TGTGCCAGCAGTAGAGGAGGGAGGATAACTGAAGCTTTCTTT.

Note on this clone: One end of the junction is discordant with germline, which a read error may explain. This chain links TRBV7-7 with TRBJ2-5; D not certain. In germline, CDR1 is SSHAT, CDR2 FNYEAQ (reference sequence). This CDR3 has 15 amino acids. CDR3: CASSLGQRSQETQYF. The CDR3 nucleotides read TGTGCTAGCAGCTTAGGTCAGAGAAGCCAAGAGACCCAGTACTTC.

CDR3 nucleotide sequence: TGTGCCAGCAGCTGCGACCAGCGGGAGCGGCACAATGAGCAGTTCTTC. It translates to CASSCDQRERHNEQFF. The chain employs TRBV12-1 and TRBJ2-1; the listed D gene, TRBD2, was not tested against the DNA. TRBV12-1 is given as a pseudogene. This CDR3 contains 16 residues.